Shown below are 23 T cell receptor beta chains from a single sample sequenced in a study of blood T cell repertoires in COVID-19. The table came from immunoSEQ multiplex PCR; TCRdb's copy has only in-frame clones and leaves some out. The table lists 35,000 to 45,000 clones, around nine tenths of them singletons. The sample was peripheral blood. The receptor set was obtained from a human donor in a cohort sampled during active COVID-19.

The chain recombines TRBV5-1 with TRBJ1-5; D is perhaps TRBD1 (6 bases). The germline CDR1 and CDR2 sequences are SGHRS and YFSETQ. The CDR3 extends over 16 amino acids. Trimming shortened V by 4 bases and J by 0 bases, and 14 bases separated the two germline ends. CDR3 sequence (DNA): TGCGCCAGCAGCGTAGGGGGACATTATAGCAATCAGCCCCAGCATTTT. Its protein product is CASSVGGHYSNQPQHF. Full variable domain (missing parts from reference TRBV5-1 and TRBJ1-5): KAGVTQTPRYLIKTRGQQVTLSCSPISGHRSVSWYQQTPGQGLQFLFEYFSETQRNKGNFPGRFSGRQFSNSRSEMNVSTLELGDSALYLCASSVGGHYSNQPQHFGDGTRLSIL.

The chain links TRBV2 to TRBJ2-1, with 12 bases aligning to TRBD2. V shed 0 bases, J shed 10 bases, and the junction held 4 bases outside the gene matches. Per the germline V gene, CDR1 is SNHLY and CDR2 is FYNNEI. The length of the CDR3 is 15 residues. Here the CDR3 reads CASSEARLAGAEQFF. CDR3 DNA: TGTGCCAGCAGTGAAGCGCGACTAGCGGGGGCAGAGCAGTTCTTC.

The rearrangement uses TRBV6-5 and TRBJ1-2; D gene unclear. Trimming took 5 bases from V and 3 from J, leaving 10 bases between them. This CDR3 is built from 13 residues. The germline V gene encodes CDR1 MNHEY and CDR2 SVGAGI. CDR3 sequence reads: CASSNGEYYGYTF. The CDR3 region has the DNA TGTGCCAGCAGTAACGGGGAGTACTATGGCTACACCTTC.

CDR3 sequence: CASSLGTYEDYEQYF. CDR3 nucleotides: TGTGCCAGCAGCTTGGGTACCTATGAGGACTACGAGCAGTACTTC. This rearrangement joins TRBV5-6 to TRBJ2-7; D unresolved. The CDR3 totals 15 residues. CDR1 and CDR2 from the germline V gene are SGHDT and YYEEEE. V lost 0 bases and J lost 3, with 13 bases in between.

V is TRBV4-1 and J is TRBJ1-2; 7 nucleotides agree with TRBD1. After removal of 4 bases from V and 8 bases from J, the junction contained 7 bases not matched to a gene. CDR1 and CDR2 (germline): MGHRA, YSYEKL. CDR3 length: 13 amino acids. CDR3 bases: TGCGCCAGCAGCCCCGGGACAGACATCGGCTACACCTTC. This encodes CASSPGTDIGYTF.

The chain links TRBV9 to TRBJ2-2, with D possibly matching TRBD2 (5 bases). Germline V CDR1 and CDR2: SGDLS, YYNGEE. V shed 5 bases and J shed 4 bases, with 15 bases lying between them. The CDR3 is made up of 15 amino acids. The CDR3 loop is CASRQASSGTGELFF. CDR3 nucleotides: TGTGCCAGCAGACAAGCGTCCAGCGGCACCGGGGAGCTGTTTTTT.

CDR3 sequence: CASSLVDINTEAFF. The CDR3 DNA is TGTGCCAGCAGCTTGGTAGATATTAACACTGAAGCTTTCTTT. This chain joins TRBV5-5 and TRBJ1-1; D is uncertain. This CDR3 comprises 14 residues. V was clipped by 0 bases and J by 2 bases, with 8 bases between them. Per the germline V gene, CDR1 is SGHKS and CDR2 is YYEKEE (reference sequence).

V gene TRBV30 combines with J gene TRBJ1-1; perhaps TRBD1 as D (6 bases). The CDR3 runs 13 residues. Germline loops: CDR1 GTSNPN, CDR2 SVGIG (reference sequence). Between the trimmed V and J ends, which lost 2 bases and 4 bases, there was a span of 11 bases. CDR3 sequence (DNA): TGTGCCTGGAGTAAGACAGGCAGCACTGAAGCTTTCTTT. Its translation is CAWSKTGSTEAFF.

DNA for the CDR3: TGTGCCTGGACCACAGGGCTTGGGGCCAACGTCCTGACTTTC. Translated, it gives CAWTTGLGANVLTF. The gene calls are TRBV30 and TRBJ2-6, with D possibly being TRBD1 (6 bases). Germline-derived CDR1 and CDR2 are GTSNPN and SVGIG (reference sequence). Trimming shortened V by 4 bases and J by 3 bases, and 10 bases separated the two germline ends. CDR3 size: 14 residues.

V is TRBV6-6 and J is TRBJ2-1, with a weak D call TRBD1 (6 bases). Germline lookup yields CDR1 MNHNY and CDR2 SVGAGI (reference sequence). The CDR3 length is 14 residues. V was shortened by 4 bases and J by 5 bases, with 12 bases between the two germline ends. The CDR3 sequence: CASSLGTSNNEQFF. CDR3 bases: TGTGCCAGCAGTTTAGGGACAAGCAACAATGAGCAGTTCTTC.

This clone was detected only a few times. The J gene is TRBJ1-5, the V gene TRBV5-8, with 9 bases identical to TRBD1. V gave up 3 bases and J gave up 0 bases; unmatched junction bases: 4. The CDR3 extends over 16 amino acids. Germline values: CDR1 SGHTS, CDR2 YDEGEE. As DNA, the CDR3 is TGTGCCAGCAGCTGGACAGGGGAATATAGCAATCAGCCCCAGCATTTT. The encoded protein is CASSWTGEYSNQPQHF.

The J gene is TRBJ2-5, the V gene TRBV20-1; 11 nucleotides line up with TRBD2. The junction had 4 bases not matched to a gene; V was cut back by 3 bases and J by 1 base. Germline CDR1 DFQATT, CDR2 SNEGSKA (reference sequence). The CDR3 extends over 15 amino acids. CDR3 protein: CSASPSGGFQETQYF. The DNA for the CDR3 is TGCAGTGCTAGTCCTAGCGGGGGGTTCCAAGAGACCCAGTACTTC.

V is TRBV5-1 and J is TRBJ1-6; 7 nucleotides line up with TRBD1. J was trimmed by 5 bases and V by 0 bases; bases with no gene match: 2. Germline CDR1 is SGHRS and CDR2 is YFSETQ. The CDR3 extends over 15 amino acids. CDR3 sequence reads: CASSLEGQNNSPLHF. CDR3 DNA: TGCGCCAGCAGCTTGGAGGGACAGAATAATTCACCCCTCCACTTT.

V usage is TRBV5-4 and J usage is TRBJ2-5; D not certain. The germline gives CDR1 SGHNT, CDR2 YYREEE (reference sequence). CDR3 length equals 14 residues. Trimming cost V 1 base and J 2 bases, with 9 bases left between them. The CDR3 nucleotides are TGTGCCAGCAGCTTGCCTCCAGATCAAGAGACCCAGTACTTC. It is translated as CASSLPPDQETQYF.

The genes are TRBV5-6 and TRBJ1-6; D is unresolved. Trimming took 4 bases from V and 9 from J, leaving 17 bases between them. The CDR3 covers 15 residues. The germline CDR1 and CDR2 sequences are SGHDT and YYEEEE. The CDR3 DNA follows: TGTGCCAGCAGCAAGGAGGCGGTAGAAATTTCACCCCTCCACTTT. Translating gives CASSKEAVEISPLHF.

The chain uses TRBV10-3 and TRBJ2-3; TRBD1 might be the D (6 bases). Trimming took 3 bases from V and 3 from J, leaving 10 bases between them. This CDR3 spans 14 amino acids. Germline V gene lookup returns CDR1 ENHRY and CDR2 SYGVKD. CDR3 loop: CAISDPRGTDTQYF. CDR3 DNA sequence: TGTGCCATCAGTGATCCCAGGGGAACAGATACGCAGTATTTT.

The chain uses TRBV29-1 and TRBJ2-7; D gene unclear. Trimming stripped 0 bases from V and 6 bases from J, with 12 bases between. Germline lookup yields CDR1 SQVTM and CDR2 ANQGSEA. This CDR3 is 13 amino acids long. CDR3: CSVEDRLDSEQYF. The CDR3 DNA follows: TGCAGCGTTGAAGATCGGCTTGACTCCGAGCAGTACTTC.

Here the CDR3 reads CASSQDGGENQPQHF. In nucleotides, the CDR3 is TGTGCCAGCAGCCAAGACGGAGGGGAGAATCAGCCCCAGCATTTT. The chain links TRBV4-2 to TRBJ1-5; D may be TRBD1 (5 bases). Per germline, CDR1 LGHNA and CDR2 YNFKEQ. The CDR3 spans 15 residues. With 0 bases removed from V and 4 bases from J, the gap between germline ends came to 10 bases.

CDR3 loop: CASSLDAAGGTDTQYF. The DNA of the CDR3 is TGCGCCAGCAGCTTGGACGCAGCGGGGGGGACCGATACGCAGTATTTT. The V and J genes are TRBV5-1 and TRBJ2-3, with 10 bases that match TRBD2. This CDR3 comprises 16 residues. V lost 0 bases, J lost 6 bases, and 7 bases stayed unmatched. CDR1 SGHRS and CDR2 YFSETQ come from the germline V gene.

This rearrangement joins TRBV4-1 to TRBJ2-7; no clear D. V was cut by 1 base and J by 5 bases, with 12 bases left in between. There are 14 residues in the CDR3. In germline, CDR1 is MGHRA, CDR2 YSYEKL. DNA of the CDR3: TGCGCCAGCAGCCAAGTGGGCACCTACAACGAGCAGTACTTC. Residues: CASSQVGTYNEQYF.

The chain is built from TRBV5-6 and TRBJ2-3, with a weak D call TRBD1 (5 bases). CDR1 and CDR2 from the germline V gene are SGHDT and YYEEEE. V was pared by 3 bases and J by 2 bases, with 13 bases between. There are 15 residues in the CDR3. The CDR3 DNA reads TGTGCCAGCAGCTGGGGCCGTCCCCCCACAGATACGCAGTATTTT. Its translation is CASSWGRPPTDTQYF.

This clone was picked up one time. V is TRBV7-3 and J is TRBJ2-2; D gene ambiguous. Germline V gives CDR1 SGHTA, CDR2 FQGTGA. V lost 0 bases and J lost 0, with 5 bases in between. The CDR3 loop spans 15 amino acids. The CDR3 DNA follows: TGTGCCAGCAGCTTAACCCAGACGAACACCGGGGAGCTGTTTTTT. It translates to CASSLTQTNTGELFF.

In this sample, this clone turned up once. The V and J genes are TRBV27 and TRBJ2-7, with 8 bases aligning to TRBD1. Per the germline V gene, CDR1 is MNHEY and CDR2 is SMNVEV (reference sequence). J gave up 5 bases and V 4 bases, and 13 bases lay outside the gene matches. The CDR3 is 16 residues long. CDR3 amino acids: CASSSHLWTGRNEQYF. The CDR3 DNA is TGTGCCAGCAGTTCGCATTTATGGACAGGGAGGAACGAGCAGTACTTC.